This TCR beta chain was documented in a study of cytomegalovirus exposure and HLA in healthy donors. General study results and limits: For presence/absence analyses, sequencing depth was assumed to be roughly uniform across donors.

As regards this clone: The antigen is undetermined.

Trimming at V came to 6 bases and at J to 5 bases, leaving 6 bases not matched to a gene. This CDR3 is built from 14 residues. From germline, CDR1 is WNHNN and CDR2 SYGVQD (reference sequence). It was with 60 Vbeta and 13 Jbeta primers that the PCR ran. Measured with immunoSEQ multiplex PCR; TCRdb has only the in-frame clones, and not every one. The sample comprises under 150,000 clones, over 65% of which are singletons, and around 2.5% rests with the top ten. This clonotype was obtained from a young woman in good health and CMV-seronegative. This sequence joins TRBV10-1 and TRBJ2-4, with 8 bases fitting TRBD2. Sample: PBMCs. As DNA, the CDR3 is TGCGCCAGCAGCCCGGGGGGGGAGGAAAACATTCAGTACTTC. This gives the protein CASSPGGEENIQYF.